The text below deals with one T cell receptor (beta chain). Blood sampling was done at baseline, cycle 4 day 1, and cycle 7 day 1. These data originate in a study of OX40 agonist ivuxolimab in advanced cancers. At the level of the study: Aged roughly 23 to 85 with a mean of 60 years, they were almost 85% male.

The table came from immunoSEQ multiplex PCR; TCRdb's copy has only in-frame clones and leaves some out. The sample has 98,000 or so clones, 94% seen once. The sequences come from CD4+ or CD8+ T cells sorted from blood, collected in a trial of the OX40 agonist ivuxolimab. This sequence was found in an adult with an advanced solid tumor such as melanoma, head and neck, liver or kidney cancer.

CDR3 sequence (DNA): TGTGCCAGCTCCAACGGGGGACAGGTAGGCAATGAGCAGTTCTTC. Translating gives CASSNGGQVGNEQFF. This chain uses TRBV28 with TRBJ2-1, with TRBD1 identical over 8 bases. The V gene's germline CDR1 is MDHEN and CDR2 SYDVKM. CDR3 size: 15 residues. With V trimmed by 8 bases and J by 6 bases, 12 bases remained unmatched.